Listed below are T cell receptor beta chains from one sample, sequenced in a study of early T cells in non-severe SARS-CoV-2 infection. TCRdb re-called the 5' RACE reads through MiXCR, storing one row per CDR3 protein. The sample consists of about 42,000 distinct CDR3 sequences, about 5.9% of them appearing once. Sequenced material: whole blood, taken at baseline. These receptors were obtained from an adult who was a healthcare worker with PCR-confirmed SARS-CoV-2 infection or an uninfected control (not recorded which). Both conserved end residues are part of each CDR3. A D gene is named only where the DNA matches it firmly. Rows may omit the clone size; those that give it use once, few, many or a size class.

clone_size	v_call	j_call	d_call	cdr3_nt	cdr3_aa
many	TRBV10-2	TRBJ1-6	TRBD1	TGCGCCAGCAGGGGGACAGGGGACTCACCCCTCCACTTT	CASRGTGDSPLHF
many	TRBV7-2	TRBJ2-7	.	TGTGCCAGCAGCTTAAAGACCTACGAGCAGTACTTC	CASSLKTYEQYF
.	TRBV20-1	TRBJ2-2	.	TGCAGTGCTACTACACTATCGAACACCGGGGAGCTGTTTTTT	CSATTLSNTGELFF
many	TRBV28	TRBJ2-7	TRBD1	TGTGCCAGCAGTCCCCCAACAGGGGCCTCCTACGAGCAGTACTTC	CASSPPTGASYEQYF
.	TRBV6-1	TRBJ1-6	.	TGTGCCAGCGGGTCAGGGGCAGACTATAATTCACCCCTCCACTTT	CASGSGADYNSPLHF
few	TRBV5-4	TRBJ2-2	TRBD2	TGTGCCAGCAGCCCGCTAGCGGGGGGATCCACCGGGGAGCTGTTTTTT	CASSPLAGGSTGELFF
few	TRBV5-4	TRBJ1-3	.	TGTGCCAGCAGCTTCGGGACAAACTCTGGAAACACCATATATTTT	CASSFGTNSGNTIYF
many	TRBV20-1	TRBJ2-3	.	TGCAGTGCTAGACAGGGGACCACAGATACGCAGTATTTT	CSARQGTTDTQYF
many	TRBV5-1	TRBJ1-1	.	TGCGCCAGCAGCTTGGCCGGAAGGAGCACTGAAGCTTTCTTT	CASSLAGRSTEAFF
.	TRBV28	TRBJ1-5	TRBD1	TGTGCCAGCAGTTTAGTTCAGGGGGGCTATCAGCCCCAGCATTTT	CASSLVQGGYQPQHF
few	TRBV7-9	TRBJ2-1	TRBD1	TGTGCCAGCACCTCTTACACAGGGGGCGGGTATGAGCAGTTCTTC	CASTSYTGGGYEQFF
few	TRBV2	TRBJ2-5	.	TGTGCCAGCAGGGGGGCCGGGGCAGCCCAAGAGACCCAGTACTTC	CASRGAGAAQETQYF
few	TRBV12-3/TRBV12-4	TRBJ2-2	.	TGTGCCAGCAGCCCCGGGGGCCTAGCGCCCGGGGAGCTGTTTTTT	CASSPGGLAPGELFF
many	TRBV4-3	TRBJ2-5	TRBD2	TGCGCCAGCAGCCAAGAACGATGGGGAGCGGGGGCGCACCAAGAGACCCAGTACTTC	CASSQERWGAGAHQETQYF
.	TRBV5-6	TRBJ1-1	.	TGTGCCAGCAGCTTTGGCAGGGCCCCCGAAGCTTTCTTT	CASSFGRAPEAFF
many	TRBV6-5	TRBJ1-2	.	TGTGCCAGCAGCCCTAGGACCGGCTATGGCTACACCTTC	CASSPRTGYGYTF
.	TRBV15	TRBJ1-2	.	TGTGCCACCAGCAGACTAGGGAACTATGGCTACACCTTC	CATSRLGNYGYTF
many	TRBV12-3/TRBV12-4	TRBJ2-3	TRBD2	TGTGCCAGCAGTTTCGTTGAGCGGGGGACAAGCACAGATACGCAGTATTTT	CASSFVERGTSTDTQYF
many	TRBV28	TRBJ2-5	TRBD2	TGTGCCAGCAGTGTAGCGGGGGAAGAGACCCAGTACTTC	CASSVAGEETQYF
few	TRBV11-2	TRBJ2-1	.	TGTGCCAGCAGCTTAGGCATCGGCAGTGAGCAGTTCTTC	CASSLGIGSEQFF
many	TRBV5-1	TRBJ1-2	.	TGCGCCAGCAGCCAGACTGGGACGGCTAACTATGGCTACACCTTC	CASSQTGTANYGYTF
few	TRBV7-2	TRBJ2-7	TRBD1	TGTGCCAGCAGCTTAGACAGGGGGCTGTACGAGCAGTACTTC	CASSLDRGLYEQYF
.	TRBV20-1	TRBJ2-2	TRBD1	TGCAGTGCTAGAGACCCCCAGGGGGCGGGCGGGGAGCTGTTTTTT	CSARDPQGAGGELFF
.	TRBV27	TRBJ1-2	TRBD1	TGTGCCAGCAGTTCCCAGGGGGCTGGGAACTATGGCTACACCTTC	CASSSQGAGNYGYTF
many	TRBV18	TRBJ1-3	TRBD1	TGTGCCAGCTCGACAGGGGCATCGGGAAACACCATATATTTT	CASSTGASGNTIYF
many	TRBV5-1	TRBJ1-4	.	TGCGCCAGCAGCTATGACAGCTCCTCAACTAATGAAAAACTGTTTTTT	CASSYDSSSTNEKLFF
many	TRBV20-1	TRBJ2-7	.	TGCAGTGCTAGTCGGGGGTCCTACGAGCAGTACTTC	CSASRGSYEQYF
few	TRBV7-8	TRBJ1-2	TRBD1	TGTGCCAGCAGCCATCGGACAGGGGGCAACTATGGCTACACCTTC	CASSHRTGGNYGYTF
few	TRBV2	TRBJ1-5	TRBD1	TGTGCCAGCAGTGAAGCGACAGGGTACCAGCCCCAGCATTTT	CASSEATGYQPQHF
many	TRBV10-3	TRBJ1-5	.	TGTGCCATCAGTGAGTCCCAGGGGCGTCAGCCCCAGCATTTT	CAISESQGRQPQHF
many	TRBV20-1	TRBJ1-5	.	TGCAGTGCTAGGGGGAATGATCAGCCCCAGCATTTT	CSARGNDQPQHF
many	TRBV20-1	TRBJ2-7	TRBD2	TGCAGTACCGGGACTAGCGGGTTGTCCTACGAGCAGTACTTC	CSTGTSGLSYEQYF
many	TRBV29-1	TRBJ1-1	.	TGCAGCGTTGCGGCAGGGAGGGTGAACACTGAAGCTTTCTTT	CSVAAGRVNTEAFF
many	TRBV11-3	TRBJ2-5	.	TGTGCCAGCAGCTTAGGGTCCCAAGAGACCCAGTACTTC	CASSLGSQETQYF
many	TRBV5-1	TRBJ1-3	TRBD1	TGCGCCAGCAGCTCGACAGGGTTCGGAAACACCATATATTTT	CASSSTGFGNTIYF
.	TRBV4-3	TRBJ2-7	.	TGCGCCAGCAGCCGGACCCGACAGGCGGACTACGAGCAGTACTTC	CASSRTRQADYEQYF
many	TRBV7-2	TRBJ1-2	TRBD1	TGTGCCAGCAGCTCCACTACAGGGGTTGGCTACACCTTC	CASSSTTGVGYTF
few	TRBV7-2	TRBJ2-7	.	TGTGCCAGCAGCTTAGTTGCGGAGCAGTACTTC	CASSLVAEQYF
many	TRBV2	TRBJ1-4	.	TGTGCCAGCACTTTTAGGCTTACCGAAAAACTGTTTTTT	CASTFRLTEKLFF
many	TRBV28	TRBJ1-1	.	TGTGCCAGCAGTTTATTTCGCGGGCCCGGGACGGTTGATGCTTTCTTT	CASSLFRGPGTVDAFF
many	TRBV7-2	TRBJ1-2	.	TGTGCCAGCAGCTTAGGATCTCCTAACTATGGCTACACCTTC	CASSLGSPNYGYTF
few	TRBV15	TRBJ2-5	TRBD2	TGTGCCAGCGCGCCGGGACTAGGGCGGGAGACCCAGTACTTC	CASAPGLGRETQYF
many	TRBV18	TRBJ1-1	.	TGTGCCAGCTCACCAAGGGCGGATGGCACTGAAGCTTTCTTT	CASSPRADGTEAFF
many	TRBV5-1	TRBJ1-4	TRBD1	TGCGCCAGCAGCCCTGACAGGGACAATGAAAAACTGTTTTTT	CASSPDRDNEKLFF
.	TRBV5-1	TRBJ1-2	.	TGCGCCAGCAGCTTGGCTACGGTACAGGGTGGCGGCTACACCTTC	CASSLATVQGGGYTF
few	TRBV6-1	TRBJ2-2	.	TGTGCCAGCAGGGCTTCACCCTTCGCGAACACCGGGGAGCTGTTTTTT	CASRASPFANTGELFF
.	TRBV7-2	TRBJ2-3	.	TGTGCCAGCAGCTTTCCTAACACAGATACGCAGTATTTT	CASSFPNTDTQYF
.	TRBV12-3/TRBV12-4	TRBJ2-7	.	TGTGCCAGCAGTTTAGCTCTTAGAGGGCTGCTGCTTTCCTCCTACGAGCAGTACTTC	CASSLALRGLLLSSYEQYF
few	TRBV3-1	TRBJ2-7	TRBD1	TGTGCCAGCAGCCTCCGACAGGGCCTGTACGAGCAGTACTTC	CASSLRQGLYEQYF
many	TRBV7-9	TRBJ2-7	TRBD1	TGTGCTTTATCTGGAGTCATCACAGGGGGACAGAGCTCCTACGAGCAGTACTTC	CALSGVITGGQSSYEQYF
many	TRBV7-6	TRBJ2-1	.	TGTGCCAGCAGCTTAGACTGGCCCCAGGGCAATGAGCAGTTCTTC	CASSLDWPQGNEQFF
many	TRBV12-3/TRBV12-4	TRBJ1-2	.	TGTGCCAGCAGTATACGGGTGTCCGATGGCTACACCTTC	CASSIRVSDGYTF
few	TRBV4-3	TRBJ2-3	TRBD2	TGCGCCAGCAGCCAAGATCGGGGGGGAGCAGATACGCAGTATTTT	CASSQDRGGADTQYF
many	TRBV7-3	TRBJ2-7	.	TGTGCCAGCAGCTACCAGGGGTACGAGCAGTACTTC	CASSYQGYEQYF
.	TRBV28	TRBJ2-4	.	TGTGCCAGCAGCGCACAGGGAATCAAAAACATTCAGTACTTC	CASSAQGIKNIQYF